The next 12 T cell receptor beta chains were all read from a single sample in a study of post-analysis software for immune sequencing data. Study-wide findings and caveats: Patients showed TRBV5-6, TRBV5-1 and TRBV20-1 among four to six TRBV segments more frequent than in controls.

The antigens these receptors bind are not known. The authors incorporated unique molecular identifiers into the TCR beta cDNA libraries. MiXCR, applied by TCRdb to the PCR reads, yields one record per CDR3 protein. The repertoire holds some 500,000 distinct CDR3 sequences, with roughly 45% as singletons. Sequencing used blood. These receptors came from a girl aged 5-17 years with multiple sclerosis.

The chain is built from TRBV29-1 and TRBJ2-5; D may be TRBD1 (6 bases). The V end was cut by 1 base, the J end by 5 bases, with 14 bases between. Germline CDR1 reads SQVTM; CDR2 reads ANQGSEA. This CDR3 has 14 residues. In DNA, the CDR3 is TGCAGCGTTGAAGGTCTGGCCACAGGGGAGACCCAGTACTTC. This codes for CSVEGLATGETQYF.

This chain joins TRBV28 and TRBJ1-6; D is uncertain. This CDR3 comprises 13 residues. Trimming left V 5 bases short and J 9 bases short, with 11 bases between. Germline CDR1 MDHEN, CDR2 SYDVKM. CDR3 sequence: CASSLTTSSPLHF. The CDR3 DNA sequence: TGTGCCAGCAGTCTCACGACTAGTTCACCCCTCCACTTT.

This sequence joins TRBV5-1 and TRBJ1-2; TRBD1 aligns across 12 bases. Per germline, CDR1 SGHRS and CDR2 YFSETQ. V shed 1 base, J shed 0 bases, and the junction held 4 bases outside the gene matches. CDR3 size: 17 residues. In DNA, the CDR3 is TGCGCCAGCAGCTTGAAGGGACAGGGGGCCTCTAACTATGGCTACACCTTC. Its protein is CASSLKGQGASNYGYTF.

This clonotype occurred a few times. V and J are TRBV28 and TRBJ2-1; TRBD2 aligns across 9 bases. Germline loops: CDR1 MDHEN, CDR2 SYDVKM. Germline trimming cut 1 base from V and 6 bases from J; bases unmatched to any gene: 13. The CDR3 covers 18 residues. CDR3 residues: CASSLFGAGGPAGNEQFF. CDR3 bases: TGTGCCAGCAGTTTATTTGGGGCGGGAGGGCCGGCGGGCAATGAGCAGTTCTTC.

This chain joins TRBV6-5 and TRBJ2-7; 7 nucleotides align to TRBD2. The germline CDR1 and CDR2 sequences are MNHEY and SVGAGI. Unmatched junction bases numbered 5, after V lost 5 bases and J lost 1 base. The CDR3 has 14 residues. Written as DNA, the CDR3 is TGTGCCAGCAGTACAGGACTAGTTTCCTACGAGCAGTACTTC. Its protein product is CASSTGLVSYEQYF.

This clonotype was recorded a few times. In DNA, the CDR3 is TGTGCCAGCACTCTGGGGAACATTCAGTACTTC. Its protein product is CASTLGNIQYF. This chain uses TRBV6-2 or TRBV6-3 with TRBJ2-4; no clear D gene. CDR1 is MNHEY, CDR2 SVGEGT, per germline. The CDR3 sequence is 11 residues long. Deletions cut 7 bases from V and 7 bases from J, with 8 bases between.

The CDR3: CASSLSGEALVGYTF. In nucleotides, the CDR3 is TGTGCCAGCAGCTTGAGTGGCGAAGCTTTGGTAGGCTACACCTTC. J is TRBJ1-2 and V is TRBV5-6; D not resolved. The V end was cut by 1 base, the J end by 8 bases, with 18 bases between. The germline V gene has CDR1 SGHDT and CDR2 YYEEEE. The CDR3 is 15 residues long.

The chain couples TRBV5-1 to TRBJ1-2; 12 bases map to TRBD1. This CDR3 is 17 amino acids long. V trimming: 4 bases; J trimming: 4 bases; junction bases outside the gene matches: 11. Germline V gives CDR1 SGHRS, CDR2 YFSETQ. The CDR3 region is CASSPQTGTGGGYGYTF. For the CDR3, the DNA is TGCGCCAGCAGCCCGCAAACCGGGACAGGGGGCGGCTATGGCTACACCTTC.

The chain links TRBV7-9 to TRBJ2-7; 10 positions agree with TRBD2. Trimming took 5 bases from V and 1 from J; bases not matched to a gene: 11. Germline V gene lookup returns CDR1 SEHNR and CDR2 FQNEAQ (reference sequence). This CDR3 comprises 17 residues. The CDR3 DNA sequence: TGTGCCAGCAGCCCAGGACTAGCGGTAACACCATCCTACGAGCAGTACTTC. Translated: CASSPGLAVTPSYEQYF.

There are a few counts of this clonotype. This chain connects TRBV28 to TRBJ2-1, with TRBD1 matching 8 bases. The CDR3 length is 16 residues. Trimming took 6 bases from V and 1 from J; bases not matched to a gene: 8. CDR1 MDHEN and CDR2 SYDVKM come from the germline V gene. The CDR3 here is CASRTATGASYNEQFF. The CDR3, as DNA: TGTGCCAGCAGAACAGCGACAGGGGCTTCCTACAATGAGCAGTTCTTC.

This clonotype has only a few counts. This chain connects TRBV20-1 to TRBJ2-5, with 7 bases fitting TRBD1. This CDR3 spans 11 amino acids. Germline CDR1 reads DFQATT; CDR2 reads SNEGSKA (reference sequence). V trimming: 4 bases; J trimming: 4 bases; junction bases outside the gene matches: 0. Here the CDR3 DNA reads TGCAGTGCTAAGGGGGCAGAGACCCAGTACTTC. Its protein product is CSAKGAETQYF.

The rearrangement joins TRBV15 to TRBJ1-5; 9 bases map to TRBD1. Per germline, CDR1 LNHNV and CDR2 YYDKDF (reference sequence). The CDR3 loop spans 16 amino acids. Germline trimming cut 5 bases from V and 7 bases from J; bases unmatched to any gene: 12. CDR3 in DNA: TGTGCCACCAGCCCGACCGGGACAGGGTCTGGACAGCCCCAGCATTTT. It codes for CATSPTGTGSGQPQHF.